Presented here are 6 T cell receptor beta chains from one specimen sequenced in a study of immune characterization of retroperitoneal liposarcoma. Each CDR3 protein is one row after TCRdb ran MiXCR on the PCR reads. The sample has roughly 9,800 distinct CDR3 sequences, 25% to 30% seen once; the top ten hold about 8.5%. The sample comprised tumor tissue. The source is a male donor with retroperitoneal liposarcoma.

CDR3 nucleotide sequence: TGTGCCAGCAGGGGAGTAGCGGGCTCTGGGGCCAACGTCCTGACTTTC. Translation gives CASRGVAGSGANVLTF. The gene calls are TRBV11-1 and TRBJ2-6, with TRBD2 identical over 7 bases. The CDR3 extends over 16 amino acids. The junction had 5 bases not matched to a gene; V was cut back by 6 bases and J by 0 bases. Germline loops: CDR1 SGHAT, CDR2 FQDESV (reference sequence).

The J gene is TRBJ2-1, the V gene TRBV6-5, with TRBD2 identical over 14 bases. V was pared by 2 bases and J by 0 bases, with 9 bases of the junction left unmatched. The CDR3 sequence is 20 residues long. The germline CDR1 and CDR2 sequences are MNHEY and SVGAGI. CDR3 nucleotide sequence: TGTGCCAGCAGTTACACACCGGGACTAGCGGGGGAGAGCTCCTACAATGAGCAGTTCTTC. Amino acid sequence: CASSYTPGLAGESSYNEQFF.

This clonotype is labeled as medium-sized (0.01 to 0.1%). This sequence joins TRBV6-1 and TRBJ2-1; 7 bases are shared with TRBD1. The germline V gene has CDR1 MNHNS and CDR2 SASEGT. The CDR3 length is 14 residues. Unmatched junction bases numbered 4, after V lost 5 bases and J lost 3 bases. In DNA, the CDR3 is TGTGCCAGCAGTTTAGGGACAGTCTACAATGAGCAGTTCTTC. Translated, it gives CASSLGTVYNEQFF.

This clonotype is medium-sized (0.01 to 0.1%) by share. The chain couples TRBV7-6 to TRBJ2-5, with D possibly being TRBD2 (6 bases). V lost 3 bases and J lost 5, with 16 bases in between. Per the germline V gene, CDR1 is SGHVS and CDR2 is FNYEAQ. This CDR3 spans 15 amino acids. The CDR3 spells CASSFGLSGGETQYF. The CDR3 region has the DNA TGTGCCAGCAGCTTCGGACTGAGTGGGGGGGAGACCCAGTACTTC. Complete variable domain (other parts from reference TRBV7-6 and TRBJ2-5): GAGVSQSPRYKVTKRGQDVALRCDPISGHVSLYWYRQALGQGPEFLTYFNYEAQQDKSGLPNDRFSAERPEGSISTLTIQRTEQRDSAMYRCASSFGLSGGETQYFGPGTRLLVL.

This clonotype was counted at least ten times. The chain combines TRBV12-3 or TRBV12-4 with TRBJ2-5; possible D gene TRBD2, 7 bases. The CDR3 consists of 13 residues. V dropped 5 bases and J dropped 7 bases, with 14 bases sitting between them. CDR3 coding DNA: TGTGCCAGCAGTCGTGCAAGGGGGGGGACCCAGTACTTC. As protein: CASSRARGGTQYF.

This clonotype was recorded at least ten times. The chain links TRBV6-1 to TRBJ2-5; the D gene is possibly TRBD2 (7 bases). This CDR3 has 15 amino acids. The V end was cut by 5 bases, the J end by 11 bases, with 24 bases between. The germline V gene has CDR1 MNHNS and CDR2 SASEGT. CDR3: CASSYTSTGLGEQYF. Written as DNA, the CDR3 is TGTGCCAGCAGTTACACCTCGACAGGACTAGGAGAGCAGTACTTC.